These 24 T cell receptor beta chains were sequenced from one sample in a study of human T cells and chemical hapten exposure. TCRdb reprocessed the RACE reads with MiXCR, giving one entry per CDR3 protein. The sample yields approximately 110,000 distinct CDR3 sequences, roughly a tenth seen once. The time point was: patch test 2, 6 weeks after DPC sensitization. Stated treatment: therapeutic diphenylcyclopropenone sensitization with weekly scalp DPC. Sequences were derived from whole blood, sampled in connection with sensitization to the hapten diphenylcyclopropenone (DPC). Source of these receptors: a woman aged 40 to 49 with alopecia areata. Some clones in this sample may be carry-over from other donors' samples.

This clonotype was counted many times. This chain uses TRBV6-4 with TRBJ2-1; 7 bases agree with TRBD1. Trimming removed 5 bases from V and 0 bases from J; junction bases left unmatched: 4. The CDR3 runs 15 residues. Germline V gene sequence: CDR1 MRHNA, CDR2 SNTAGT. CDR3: CASSLTGSSYNEQFF. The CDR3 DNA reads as TGTGCCAGCAGTTTGACAGGGAGCTCCTACAATGAGCAGTTCTTC.

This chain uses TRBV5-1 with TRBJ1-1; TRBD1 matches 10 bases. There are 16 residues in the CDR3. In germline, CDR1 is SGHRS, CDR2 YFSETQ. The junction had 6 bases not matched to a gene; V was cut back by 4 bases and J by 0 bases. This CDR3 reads CASSPRTGGMNTEAFF. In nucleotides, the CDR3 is TGCGCCAGCAGCCCAAGGACAGGGGGAATGAACACTGAAGCTTTCTTT.

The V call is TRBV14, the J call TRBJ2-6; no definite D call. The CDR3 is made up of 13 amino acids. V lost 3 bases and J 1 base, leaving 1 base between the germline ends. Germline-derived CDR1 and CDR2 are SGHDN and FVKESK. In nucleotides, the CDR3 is TGTGCCAGCAGCCAGTCTGGGGCCAACGTCCTGACTTTC. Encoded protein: CASSQSGANVLTF.

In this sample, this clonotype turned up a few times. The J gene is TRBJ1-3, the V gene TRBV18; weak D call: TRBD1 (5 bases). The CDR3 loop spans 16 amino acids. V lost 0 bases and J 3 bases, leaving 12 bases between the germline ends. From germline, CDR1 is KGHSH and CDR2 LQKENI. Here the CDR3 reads CASSPPWGTGGNTIYF. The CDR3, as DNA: TGTGCCAGCTCACCACCGTGGGGTACAGGTGGAAACACCATATATTTT.

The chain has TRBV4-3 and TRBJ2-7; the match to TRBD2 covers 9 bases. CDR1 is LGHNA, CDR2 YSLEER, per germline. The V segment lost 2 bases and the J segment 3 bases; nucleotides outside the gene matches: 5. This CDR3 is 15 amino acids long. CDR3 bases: TGCGCCAGCAGCCAAACAGCGGGGGGCCTCTACGAGCAGTACTTC. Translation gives CASSQTAGGLYEQYF.

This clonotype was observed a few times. DNA of the CDR3: TGTGCCAGCACACAGGACCGTGGAAACACCATATATTTT. Translated: CASTQDRGNTIYF. The chain recombines TRBV7-2 with TRBJ1-3, with D perhaps matching TRBD1 (5 bases). V lost 7 bases, J lost 3 bases, and 10 bases lay in between. The CDR3 runs 13 residues. Germline CDR1 is SGHTA and CDR2 is FQGNSA.

CDR3 protein: CASTGTGGYYGYTF. CDR3 in DNA: TGTGCCTCCACGGGGACAGGGGGGTACTATGGCTACACCTTC. The chain joins TRBV5-8 to TRBJ1-2; 11 bases match TRBD1. CDR1 and CDR2 (germline): SGHTS, YDEGEE. V lost 10 bases to trimming and J lost 3 bases; unmatched junction nucleotides: 8. The CDR3 extends over 14 amino acids. Drawing the rest from reference TRBV5-8 and TRBJ1-2, the complete variable domain is EAGVTQSPTHLIKTRGQQATLRCSPISGHTSVYWYQQALGLGLQFLLWYDEGEERNRGNFPPRFSGRQFPNYSSELNVNALELEDSALYLCASTGTGGYYGYTFGSGTRLTVV.

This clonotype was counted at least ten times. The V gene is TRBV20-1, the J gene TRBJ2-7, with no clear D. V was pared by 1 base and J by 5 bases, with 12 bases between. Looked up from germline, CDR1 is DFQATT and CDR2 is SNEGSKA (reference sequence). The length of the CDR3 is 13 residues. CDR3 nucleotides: TGCAGTGCTAGAGCCCCCGAAATCGACGAGCAGTACTTC. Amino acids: CSARAPEIDEQYF.

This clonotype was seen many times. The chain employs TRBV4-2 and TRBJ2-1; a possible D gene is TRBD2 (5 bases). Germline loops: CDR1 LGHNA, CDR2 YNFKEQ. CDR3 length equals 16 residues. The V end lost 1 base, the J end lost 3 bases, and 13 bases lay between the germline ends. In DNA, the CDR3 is TGTGCCAGCAGCCAAGGAGGGTCAGCGGACTACAATGAGCAGTTCTTC. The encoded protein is CASSQGGSADYNEQFF.

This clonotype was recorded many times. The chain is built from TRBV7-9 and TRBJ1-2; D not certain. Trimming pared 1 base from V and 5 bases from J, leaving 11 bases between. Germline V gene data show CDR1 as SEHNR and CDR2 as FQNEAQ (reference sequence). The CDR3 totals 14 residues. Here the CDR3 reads CASSLDNPGYGYTF. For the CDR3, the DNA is TGTGCCAGCAGCTTAGACAACCCGGGGTATGGCTACACCTTC.

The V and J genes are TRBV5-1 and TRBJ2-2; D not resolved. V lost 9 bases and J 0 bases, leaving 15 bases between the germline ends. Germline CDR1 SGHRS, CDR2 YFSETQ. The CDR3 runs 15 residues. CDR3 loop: CATRLVTANTGELFF. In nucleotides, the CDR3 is TGCGCCACCCGCCTGGTCACGGCGAACACCGGGGAGCTGTTTTTT.

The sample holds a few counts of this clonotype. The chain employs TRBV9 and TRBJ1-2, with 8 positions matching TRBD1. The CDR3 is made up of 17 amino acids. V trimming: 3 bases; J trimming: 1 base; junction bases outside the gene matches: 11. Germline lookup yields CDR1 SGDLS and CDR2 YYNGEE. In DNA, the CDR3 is TGTGCCAGCAGCGGGACAGGGAATCCCTCCTATAACTATGGCTACACCTTC. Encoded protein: CASSGTGNPSYNYGYTF.

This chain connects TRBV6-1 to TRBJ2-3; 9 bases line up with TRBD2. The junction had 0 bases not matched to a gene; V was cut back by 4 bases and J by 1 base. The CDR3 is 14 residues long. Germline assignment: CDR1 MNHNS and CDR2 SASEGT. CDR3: CASSASGGTDTQYF. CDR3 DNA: TGTGCCAGCAGTGCTAGCGGGGGCACAGATACGCAGTATTTT.

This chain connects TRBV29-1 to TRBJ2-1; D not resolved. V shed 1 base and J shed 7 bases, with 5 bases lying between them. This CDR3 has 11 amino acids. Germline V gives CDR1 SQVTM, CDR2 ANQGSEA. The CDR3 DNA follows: TGCAGCGTTGAAGGTAGAAATGAGCAGTTCTTC. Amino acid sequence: CSVEGRNEQFF.

CDR3 loop: CASNARVSAKNIQYF. As DNA, the CDR3 is TGTGCCTCCAACGCCAGGGTTAGTGCCAAAAACATTCAGTACTTC. The J gene is TRBJ2-4, the V gene TRBV6-2 or TRBV6-3, with TRBD1 as a possible D gene (5 bases). V was cut by 11 bases and J by 1 base, with 18 bases left in between. Germline loops: CDR1 MNHEY, CDR2 SVGEGT. The CDR3 extends over 15 amino acids.

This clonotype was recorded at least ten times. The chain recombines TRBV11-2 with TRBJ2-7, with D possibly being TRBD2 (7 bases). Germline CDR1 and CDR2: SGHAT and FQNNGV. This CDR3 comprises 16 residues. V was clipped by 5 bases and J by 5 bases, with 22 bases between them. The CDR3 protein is CASSRTLGGGRNEQYF. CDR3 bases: TGTGCCAGCAGCAGAACATTGGGGGGGGGCCGGAACGAGCAGTACTTC.

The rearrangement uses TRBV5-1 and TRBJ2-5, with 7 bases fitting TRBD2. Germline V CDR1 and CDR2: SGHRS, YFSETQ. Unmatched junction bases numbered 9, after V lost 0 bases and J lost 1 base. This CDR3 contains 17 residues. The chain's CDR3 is CASSLAVASGAQETQYF. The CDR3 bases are TGCGCCAGCAGCTTGGCCGTGGCTAGCGGAGCCCAAGAGACCCAGTACTTC.

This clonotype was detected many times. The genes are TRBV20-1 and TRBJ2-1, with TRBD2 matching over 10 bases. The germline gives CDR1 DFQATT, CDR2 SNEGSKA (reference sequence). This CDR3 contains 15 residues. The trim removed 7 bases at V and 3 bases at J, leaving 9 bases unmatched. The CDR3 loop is CSGRQAGGHYNEQFF. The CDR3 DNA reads TGCAGTGGCCGTCAAGCGGGGGGGCACTACAATGAGCAGTTCTTC.

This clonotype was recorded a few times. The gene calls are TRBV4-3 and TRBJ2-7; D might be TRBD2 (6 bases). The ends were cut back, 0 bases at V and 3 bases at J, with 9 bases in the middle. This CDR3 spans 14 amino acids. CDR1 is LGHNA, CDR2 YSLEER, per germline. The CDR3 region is CASSQEGTDYEQYF. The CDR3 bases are TGCGCCAGCAGCCAAGAAGGGACTGACTACGAGCAGTACTTC.

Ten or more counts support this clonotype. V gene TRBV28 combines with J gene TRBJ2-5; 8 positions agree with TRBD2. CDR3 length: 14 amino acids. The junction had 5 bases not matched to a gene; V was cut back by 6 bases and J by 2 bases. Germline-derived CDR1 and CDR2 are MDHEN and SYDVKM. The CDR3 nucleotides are TGTGCCAGCAGCTCCCGACTAGCGCAAGAGACCCAGTACTTC. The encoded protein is CASSSRLAQETQYF. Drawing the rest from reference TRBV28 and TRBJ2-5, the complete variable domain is DVKVTQSSRYLVKRTGEKVFLECVQDMDHENMFWYRQDPGLGLRLIYFSYDVKMKEKGDIPEGYSVSREKKERFSLILESASTNQTSMYLCASSSRLAQETQYFGPGTRLLVL.

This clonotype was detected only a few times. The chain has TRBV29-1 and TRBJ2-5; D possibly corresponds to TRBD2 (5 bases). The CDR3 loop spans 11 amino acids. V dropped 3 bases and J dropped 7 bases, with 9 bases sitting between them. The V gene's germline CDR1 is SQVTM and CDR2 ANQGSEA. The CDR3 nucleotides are TGCAGCGTTGAGGGAGCAGGGACCCAGTACTTC. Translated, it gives CSVEGAGTQYF.

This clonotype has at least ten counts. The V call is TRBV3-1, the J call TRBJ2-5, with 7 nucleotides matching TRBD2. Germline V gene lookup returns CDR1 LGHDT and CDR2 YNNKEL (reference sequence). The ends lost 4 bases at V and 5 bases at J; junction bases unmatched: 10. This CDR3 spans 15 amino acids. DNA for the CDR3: TGTGCCAGCAGCCCCGGCCCAACTAGCGCGGAGACCCAGTACTTC. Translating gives CASSPGPTSAETQYF.

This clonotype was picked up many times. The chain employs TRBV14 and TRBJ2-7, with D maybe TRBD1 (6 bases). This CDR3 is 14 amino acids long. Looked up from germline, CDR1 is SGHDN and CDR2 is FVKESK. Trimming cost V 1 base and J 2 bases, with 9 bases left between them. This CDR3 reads CASSQAGHPYEQYF. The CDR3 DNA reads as TGTGCCAGCAGCCAAGCGGGACATCCCTACGAGCAGTACTTC.

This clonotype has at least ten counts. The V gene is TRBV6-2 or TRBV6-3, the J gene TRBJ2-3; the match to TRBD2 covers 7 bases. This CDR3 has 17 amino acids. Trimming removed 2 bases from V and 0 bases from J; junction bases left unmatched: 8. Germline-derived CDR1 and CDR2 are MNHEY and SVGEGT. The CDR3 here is CASSYGASGASTDTQYF. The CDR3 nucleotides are TGTGCCAGCAGTTACGGAGCCAGCGGGGCGAGCACAGATACGCAGTATTTT.